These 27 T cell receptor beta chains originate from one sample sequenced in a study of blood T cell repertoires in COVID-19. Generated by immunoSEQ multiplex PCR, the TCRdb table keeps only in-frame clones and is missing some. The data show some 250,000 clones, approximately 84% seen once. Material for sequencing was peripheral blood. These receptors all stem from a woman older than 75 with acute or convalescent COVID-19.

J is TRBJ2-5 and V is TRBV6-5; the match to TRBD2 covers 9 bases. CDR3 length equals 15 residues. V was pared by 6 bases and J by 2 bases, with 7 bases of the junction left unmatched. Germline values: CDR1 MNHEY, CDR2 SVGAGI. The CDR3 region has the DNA TGTGCCAGCAGGGCAGCGGGGGGCCCGCAAGAGACCCAGTACTTC. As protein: CASRAAGGPQETQYF.

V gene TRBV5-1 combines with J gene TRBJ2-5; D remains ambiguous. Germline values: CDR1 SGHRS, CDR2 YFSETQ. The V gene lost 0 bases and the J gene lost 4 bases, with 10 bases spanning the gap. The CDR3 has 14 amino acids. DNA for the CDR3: TGCGCCAGCAGCTTGGTCCCAGATGTAGAGACCCAGTACTTC. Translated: CASSLVPDVETQYF.

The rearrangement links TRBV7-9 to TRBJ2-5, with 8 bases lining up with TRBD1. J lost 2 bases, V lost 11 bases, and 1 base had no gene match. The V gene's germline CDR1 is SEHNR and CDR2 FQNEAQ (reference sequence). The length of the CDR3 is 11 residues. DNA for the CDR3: TGTGCCGGACAGGGACAAGAGACCCAGTACTTC. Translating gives CAGQGQETQYF.

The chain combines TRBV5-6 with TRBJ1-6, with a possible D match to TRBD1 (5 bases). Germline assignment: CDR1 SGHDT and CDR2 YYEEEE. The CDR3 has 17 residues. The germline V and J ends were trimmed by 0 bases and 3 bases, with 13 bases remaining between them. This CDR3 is CASSLGVVGDYNSPLHF. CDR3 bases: TGTGCCAGCAGCTTGGGAGTCGTAGGGGACTATAATTCACCCCTCCACTTT.

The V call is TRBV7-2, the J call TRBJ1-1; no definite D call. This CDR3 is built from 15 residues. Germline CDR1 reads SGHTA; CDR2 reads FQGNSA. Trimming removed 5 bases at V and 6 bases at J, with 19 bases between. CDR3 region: CASSPQRGGGAEAFF. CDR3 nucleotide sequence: TGTGCCAGCAGCCCCCAACGGGGAGGTGGGGCTGAAGCTTTCTTT.

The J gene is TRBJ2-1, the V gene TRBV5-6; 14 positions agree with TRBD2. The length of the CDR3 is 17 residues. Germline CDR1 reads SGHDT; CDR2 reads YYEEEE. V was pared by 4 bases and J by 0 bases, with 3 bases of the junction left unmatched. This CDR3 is CASSIGLAGGSYNEQFF. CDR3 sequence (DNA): TGTGCCAGCAGCATCGGACTAGCGGGGGGCTCCTACAATGAGCAGTTCTTC.

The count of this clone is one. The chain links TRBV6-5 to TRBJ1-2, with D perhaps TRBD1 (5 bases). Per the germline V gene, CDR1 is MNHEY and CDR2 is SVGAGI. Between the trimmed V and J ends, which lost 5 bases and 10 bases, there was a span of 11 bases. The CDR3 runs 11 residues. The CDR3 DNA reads TGTGCCAGCAGTCTGGACACGGTCTACACCTTC. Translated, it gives CASSLDTVYTF.

CDR3 coding DNA: TGTGCCACCCGGGCGGGGGTCAATCAGCCCCAGCATTTT. Its translation is CATRAGVNQPQHF. The V call is TRBV6-5, the J call TRBJ1-5, with D maybe TRBD1 (5 bases). Trimming took 10 bases from V and 3 from J, leaving 13 bases between them. The CDR3 extends over 13 amino acids. Germline CDR1 reads MNHEY; CDR2 reads SVGAGI.

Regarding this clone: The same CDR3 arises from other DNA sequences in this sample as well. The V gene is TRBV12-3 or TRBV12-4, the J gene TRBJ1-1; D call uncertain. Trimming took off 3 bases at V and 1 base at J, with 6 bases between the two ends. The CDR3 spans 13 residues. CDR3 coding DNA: TGTGCCAGCAGTTTGAGGCAGAACACTGAAGCTTTCTTT. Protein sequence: CASSLRQNTEAFF.

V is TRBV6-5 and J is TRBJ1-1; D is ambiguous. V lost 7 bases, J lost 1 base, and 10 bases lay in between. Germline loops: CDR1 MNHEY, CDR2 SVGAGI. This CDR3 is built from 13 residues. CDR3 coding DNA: TGTGCCAGCAATCCGCGGGCGAACACTGAAGCTTTCTTT. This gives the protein CASNPRANTEAFF.

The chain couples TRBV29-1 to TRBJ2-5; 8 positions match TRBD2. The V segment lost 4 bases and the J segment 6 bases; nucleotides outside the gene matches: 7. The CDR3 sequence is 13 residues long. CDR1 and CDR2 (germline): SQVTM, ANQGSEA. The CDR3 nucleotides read TGCAGCGTTGGATCGACTAGCGCACAGACCCAGTACTTC. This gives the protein CSVGSTSAQTQYF.

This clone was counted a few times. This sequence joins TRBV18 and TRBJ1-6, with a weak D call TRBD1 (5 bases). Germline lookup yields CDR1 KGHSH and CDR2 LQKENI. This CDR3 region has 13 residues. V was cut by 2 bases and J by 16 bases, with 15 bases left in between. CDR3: CASSPDQVRALHF. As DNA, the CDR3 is TGTGCCAGCTCACCAGACCAGGTCAGGGCTCTCCACTTT. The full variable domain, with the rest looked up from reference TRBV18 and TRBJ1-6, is NAGVMQNPRHLVRRRGQEARLRCSPMKGHSHVYWYRQLPEEGLKFMVYLQKENIIDESGMPKERFSAEFPKEGPSILRIQQVVRGDSAAYFCASSPDQVRALHFGNGTRLTVT.

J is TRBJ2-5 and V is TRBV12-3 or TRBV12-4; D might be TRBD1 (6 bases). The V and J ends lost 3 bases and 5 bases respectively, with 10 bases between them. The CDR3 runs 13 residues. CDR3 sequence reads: CASSFGTLETQYF. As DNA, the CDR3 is TGTGCCAGCAGTTTCGGGACACTTGAGACCCAGTACTTC.

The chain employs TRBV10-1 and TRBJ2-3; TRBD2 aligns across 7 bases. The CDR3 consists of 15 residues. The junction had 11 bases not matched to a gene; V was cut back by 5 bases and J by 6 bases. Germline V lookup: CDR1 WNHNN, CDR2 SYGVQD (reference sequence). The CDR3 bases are TGCGCCAGCAGTTCCGGACTAGAGCTATCGGATACGCAGTATTTT. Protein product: CASSSGLELSDTQYF.

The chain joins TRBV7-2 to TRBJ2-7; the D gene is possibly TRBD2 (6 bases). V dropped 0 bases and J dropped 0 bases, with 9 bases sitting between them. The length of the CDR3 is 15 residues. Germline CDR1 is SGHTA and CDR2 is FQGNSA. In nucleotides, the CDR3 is TGTGCCAGCAGCTTAGCCCTCGGGAGCTCCTACGAGCAGTACTTC. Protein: CASSLALGSSYEQYF.

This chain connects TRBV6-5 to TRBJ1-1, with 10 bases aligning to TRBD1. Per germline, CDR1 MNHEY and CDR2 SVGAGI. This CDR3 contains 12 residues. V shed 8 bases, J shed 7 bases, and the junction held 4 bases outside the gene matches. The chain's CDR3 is CASGTGDFEAFF. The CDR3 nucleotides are TGTGCCAGCGGGACAGGGGATTTTGAAGCTTTCTTT.

Here the CDR3 reads CASSHRQGNYGYTF. The CDR3 bases are TGCGCCAGCAGCCATCGACAGGGGAACTATGGCTACACCTTC. The chain has TRBV4-1 and TRBJ1-2, with 8 bases identical to TRBD1. Losses at the gene ends were 3 bases for V and 2 bases for J; bases not matched to a gene: 2. This CDR3 is 14 amino acids long. Germline V gene data show CDR1 as MGHRA and CDR2 as YSYEKL.

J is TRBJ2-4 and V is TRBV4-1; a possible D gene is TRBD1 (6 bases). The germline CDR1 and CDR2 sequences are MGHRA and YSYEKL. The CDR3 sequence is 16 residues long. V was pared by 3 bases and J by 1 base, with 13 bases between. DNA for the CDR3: TGCGCCAGCAGCCAGGCAGGGGTTCTGGCCAAAAACATTCAGTACTTC. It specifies CASSQAGVLAKNIQYF.

CDR3 DNA sequence: TGTGCCAGCAGTGCCGGGACTAGCGTTGATACGCAGTATTTT. This translates into CASSAGTSVDTQYF. The V and J genes are TRBV25-1 and TRBJ2-3, with TRBD2 matching over 10 bases. V dropped 4 bases and J dropped 6; count of bases not matched to a gene: 4. The length of the CDR3 is 14 residues. The germline V gene has CDR1 MGHDK and CDR2 SYGVNS.

CDR3 residues: CASSLSETQYF. In DNA, the CDR3 is TGTGCCAGCAGCTTAAGCGAGACCCAGTACTTC. This rearrangement joins TRBV11-2 to TRBJ2-5; no definite D call. Germline loops: CDR1 SGHAT, CDR2 FQNNGV. V lost 2 bases and J 5 bases, leaving 3 bases between the germline ends. The CDR3 extends over 11 amino acids.

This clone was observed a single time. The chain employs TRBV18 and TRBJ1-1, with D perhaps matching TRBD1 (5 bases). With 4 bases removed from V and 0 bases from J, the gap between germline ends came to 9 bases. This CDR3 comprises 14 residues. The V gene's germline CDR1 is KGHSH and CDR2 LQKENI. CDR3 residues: CASSLDRLNTEAFF. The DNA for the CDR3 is TGTGCCAGCTCACTTGACAGACTGAACACTGAAGCTTTCTTT.

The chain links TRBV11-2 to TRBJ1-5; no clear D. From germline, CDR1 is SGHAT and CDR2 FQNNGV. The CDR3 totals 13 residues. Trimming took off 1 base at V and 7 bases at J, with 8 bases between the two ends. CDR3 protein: CASSLGQLQPQHF. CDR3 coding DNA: TGTGCCAGCAGCTTAGGTCAGTTGCAGCCCCAGCATTTT. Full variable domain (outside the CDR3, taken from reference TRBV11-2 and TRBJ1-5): EAGVAQSPRYKIIEKRQSVAFWCNPISGHATLYWYQQILGQGPKLLIQFQNNGVVDDSQLPKDRFSAERLKGVDSTLKIQPAKLEDSAVYLCASSLGQLQPQHFGDGTRLSIL.

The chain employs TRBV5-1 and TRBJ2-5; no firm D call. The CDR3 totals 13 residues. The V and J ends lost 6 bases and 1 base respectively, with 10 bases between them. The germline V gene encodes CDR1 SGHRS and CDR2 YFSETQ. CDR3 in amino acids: CASTQAPQETQYF. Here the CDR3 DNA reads TGCGCCAGCACCCAGGCCCCCCAAGAGACCCAGTACTTC.

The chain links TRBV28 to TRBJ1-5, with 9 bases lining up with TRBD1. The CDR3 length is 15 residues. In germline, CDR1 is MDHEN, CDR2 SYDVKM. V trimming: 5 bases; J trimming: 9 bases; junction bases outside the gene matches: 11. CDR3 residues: CASSGQGTGQRPQHF. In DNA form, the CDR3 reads TGTGCCAGCAGTGGTCAAGGGACAGGGCAGAGGCCCCAGCATTTT.

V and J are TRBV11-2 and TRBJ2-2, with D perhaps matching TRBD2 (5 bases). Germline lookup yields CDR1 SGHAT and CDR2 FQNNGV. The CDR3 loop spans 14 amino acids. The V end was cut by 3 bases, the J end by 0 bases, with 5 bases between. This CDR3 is CASSLRANTGELFF. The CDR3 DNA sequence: TGTGCCAGCAGCTTGAGGGCGAACACCGGGGAGCTGTTTTTT.

The CDR3 loop reads CAWNPGENQPQHF. The DNA for the CDR3 is TGTGCCTGGAACCCAGGGGAGAATCAGCCCCAGCATTTT. The genes are TRBV30 and TRBJ1-5; the D gene is possibly TRBD1 (6 bases). Deletions cut 4 bases from V and 4 bases from J, with 11 bases between. Germline loops: CDR1 GTSNPN, CDR2 SVGIG (reference sequence). The CDR3 contains 13 residues.

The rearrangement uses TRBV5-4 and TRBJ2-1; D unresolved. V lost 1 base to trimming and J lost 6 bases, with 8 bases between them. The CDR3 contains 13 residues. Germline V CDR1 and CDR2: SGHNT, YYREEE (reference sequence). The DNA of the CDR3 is TGTGCCAGCAGCTTGCCTGTATCCAATGAGCAGTTCTTC. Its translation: CASSLPVSNEQFF. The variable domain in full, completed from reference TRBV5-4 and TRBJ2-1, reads ETGVTQSPTHLIKTRGQQVTLRCSSQSGHNTVSWYQQALGQGPQFIFQYYREEENGRGNFPPRFSGLQFPNYSSELNVNALELDDSALYLCASSLPVSNEQFFGPGTRLTVL.